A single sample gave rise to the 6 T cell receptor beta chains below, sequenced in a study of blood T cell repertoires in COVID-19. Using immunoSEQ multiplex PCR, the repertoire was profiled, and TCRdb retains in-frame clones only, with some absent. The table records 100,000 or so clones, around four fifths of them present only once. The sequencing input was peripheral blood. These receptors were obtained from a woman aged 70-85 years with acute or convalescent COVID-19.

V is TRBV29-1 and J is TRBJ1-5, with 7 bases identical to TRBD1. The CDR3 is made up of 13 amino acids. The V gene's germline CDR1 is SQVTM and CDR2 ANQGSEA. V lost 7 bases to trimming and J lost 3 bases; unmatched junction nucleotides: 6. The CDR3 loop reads CSAITGDNQPQHF. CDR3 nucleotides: TGCAGCGCCATCACAGGGGACAATCAGCCCCAGCATTTT.

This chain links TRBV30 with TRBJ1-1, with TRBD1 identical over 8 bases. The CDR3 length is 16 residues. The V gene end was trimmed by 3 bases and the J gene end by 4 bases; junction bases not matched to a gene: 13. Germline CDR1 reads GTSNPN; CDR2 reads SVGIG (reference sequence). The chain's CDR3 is CAWRTVTAGGGTEAFF. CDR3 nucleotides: TGTGCCTGGAGAACCGTGACGGCAGGGGGCGGCACTGAAGCTTTCTTT.

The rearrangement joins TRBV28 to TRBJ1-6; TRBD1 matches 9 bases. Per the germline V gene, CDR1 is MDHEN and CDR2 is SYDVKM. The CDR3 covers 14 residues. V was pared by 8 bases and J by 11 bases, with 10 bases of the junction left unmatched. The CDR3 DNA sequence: TGTGCCAGCCTACTCGGACAGGGGAACCCACCCCTCCACTTT. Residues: CASLLGQGNPPLHF.

The CDR3 is CASSAHPGTGSETQYF. The CDR3, as DNA: TGTGCCAGTAGTGCCCACCCCGGGACAGGGAGTGAGACCCAGTACTTC. The chain carries TRBV19 and TRBJ2-5, with 9 positions matching TRBD1. Germline V CDR1 and CDR2: LNHDA, SQIVND (reference sequence). Trimming took 5 bases from V and 5 from J; bases not matched to a gene: 12. The CDR3 runs 16 residues.

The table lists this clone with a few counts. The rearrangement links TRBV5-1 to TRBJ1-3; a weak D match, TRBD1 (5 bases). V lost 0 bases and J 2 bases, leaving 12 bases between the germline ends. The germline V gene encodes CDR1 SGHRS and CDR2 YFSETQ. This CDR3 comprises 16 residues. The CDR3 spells CASSLANGGAGNTIYF. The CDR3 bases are TGCGCCAGCAGCTTGGCCAACGGGGGGGCTGGAAACACCATATATTTT.

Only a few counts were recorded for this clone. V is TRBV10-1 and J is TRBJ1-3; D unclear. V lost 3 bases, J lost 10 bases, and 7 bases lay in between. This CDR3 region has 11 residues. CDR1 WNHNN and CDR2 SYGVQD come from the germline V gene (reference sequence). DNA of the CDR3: TGCGCCAGCAGTGACCGCCGGACCATATATTTT. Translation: CASSDRRTIYF.